These 23 T cell receptor beta chains originate from one sample sequenced in a study of T cell responses to AZD1222 COVID-19 vaccine. Only in-frame clones appear in the TCRdb table, and some are missing; sequencing was by immunoSEQ multiplex PCR. The data contain approximately 100,000 clones, roughly 90% of them singletons. The sequencing used peripheral blood, collected on day 0 of AZD1222 vaccination. The receptor set was obtained from an adult in good health.

The chain links TRBV3-1 (or the pseudogene TRBV3-2) to TRBJ2-1, with 8 bases fitting TRBD1. The CDR3 contains 18 residues. Trimming at V came to 1 base and at J to 3 bases, leaving 11 bases not matched to a gene. Germline lookup yields CDR1 LGHDT and CDR2 YNNKEL (reference sequence). The CDR3: CASSQGRDRSFYYNEQFF. Here the CDR3 DNA reads TGTGCCAGCAGCCAAGGGCGGGACAGGTCATTTTACTACAATGAGCAGTTCTTC.

This sequence joins TRBV6-5 and TRBJ2-1, with D possibly called TRBD1 or TRBD2 (7 bases each). The CDR3 covers 14 residues. Germline assignment: CDR1 MNHEY and CDR2 SVGAGI. V was shortened by 2 bases and J by 15 bases, with 20 bases between the two germline ends. Written as DNA, the CDR3 is TGTGCCAGCAGTTACAGGGAAGGGGGCGGGGGACTGTTCTTC. Protein: CASSYREGGGGLFF.

The V call is TRBV19, the J call TRBJ2-5; D gene unclear. The germline V gene encodes CDR1 LNHDA and CDR2 SQIVND (reference sequence). V was shortened by 4 bases and J by 5 bases, with 17 bases between the two germline ends. This CDR3 is built from 15 residues. In DNA, the CDR3 is TGTGCCAGTAGTAACATTATGCAGGTCAAGGAGACCCAGTACTTC. Amino acids: CASSNIMQVKETQYF.

The chain recombines TRBV6-1 with TRBJ2-5, with a tentative D call TRBD1 (6 bases). The V and J ends lost 2 bases and 4 bases respectively, with 20 bases between them. CDR3 length: 17 residues. Germline V gene data show CDR1 as MNHNS and CDR2 as SASEGT. The CDR3 sequence is CASSEFRGGGGRETQYF. DNA of the CDR3: TGTGCCAGCAGTGAATTCAGGGGTGGGGGCGGCCGAGAGACCCAGTACTTC.

The chain employs TRBV24-1 and TRBJ1-5, with 7 bases aligning to TRBD1. V was pared by 4 bases and J by 4 bases, with 9 bases of the junction left unmatched. CDR3 length equals 16 residues. Germline V gene lookup returns CDR1 KGHDR and CDR2 SFDVKD. The CDR3 protein is CATSDGRDSGNQPQHF. DNA for the CDR3: TGTGCCACCAGTGACGGCCGGGACAGCGGGAATCAGCCCCAGCATTTT.

The J gene is TRBJ1-6, the V gene TRBV27; D remains ambiguous. V lost 2 bases and J lost 9, with 8 bases in between. The germline V gene has CDR1 MNHEY and CDR2 SMNVEV (reference sequence). This CDR3 comprises 13 residues. CDR3 in DNA: TGTGCCAGCAGTTTACTCGTCGTTTCACCCCTCCACTTT. Protein sequence: CASSLLVVSPLHF.

The chain is built from TRBV2 and TRBJ1-2; TRBD1 might be the D (6 bases). Germline-derived CDR1 and CDR2 are SNHLY and FYNNEI. V dropped 6 bases and J dropped 1 base, with 15 bases sitting between them. This CDR3 spans 15 amino acids. In DNA form, the CDR3 reads TGTGCCAGCAGGCAGTTACAGGGAGGTAACTATGGCTACACCTTC. Amino acid sequence: CASRQLQGGNYGYTF.

The chain employs TRBV19 and TRBJ1-3; D call uncertain. CDR1 LNHDA and CDR2 SQIVND come from the germline V gene (reference sequence). The CDR3 runs 16 residues. Trimming took off 3 bases at V and 0 bases at J, with 12 bases between the two ends. The chain's CDR3 is CASSITPGISGNTIYF. For the CDR3, the DNA is TGTGCCAGTAGTATTACCCCCGGGATCTCTGGAAACACCATATATTTT.

This chain uses TRBV7-9 with TRBJ1-6, with 7 positions matching TRBD1. V lost 1 base, J lost 8 bases, and 5 bases stayed unmatched. The CDR3 has 15 residues. Germline-derived CDR1 and CDR2 are SEHNR and FQNEAQ (reference sequence). The CDR3 protein is CASSLGGQPYSPLHF. The CDR3 nucleotides are TGTGCCAGCAGCTTAGGGGGACAGCCGTATTCACCCCTCCACTTT. Filled out from reference TRBV7-9 and TRBJ1-6, the complete variable domain reads DTGVSQNPRHKITKRGQNVTFRCDPISEHNRLYWYRQTLGQGPEFLTYFQNEAQLEKSRLLSDRFSAERPKGSFSTLEIQRTEQGDSAMYLCASSLGGQPYSPLHFGNGTRLTVT.

V is TRBV30 and J is TRBJ1-2; D not resolved. The CDR3 totals 14 residues. CDR1 and CDR2 (germline): GTSNPN, SVGIG (reference sequence). Trimming cost V 0 bases and J 8 bases, with 16 bases left between them. In DNA, the CDR3 is TGTGCCTGGAGTGTGTCCGGGAGGTTGAGCGGCTACACCTTC. Its protein product is CAWSVSGRLSGYTF.

This chain joins TRBV19 and TRBJ1-1; 7 positions match TRBD1. The CDR3 sequence is 15 residues long. CDR1 and CDR2 from the germline V gene are LNHDA and SQIVND (reference sequence). The V gene end was trimmed by 5 bases and the J gene end by 0 bases; junction bases not matched to a gene: 6. The CDR3 reads CASSSEGQLNTEAFF. DNA of the CDR3: TGTGCCAGTAGTTCAGAGGGACAGCTGAACACTGAAGCTTTCTTT.

This clone was observed a single time. The rearrangement joins TRBV19 to TRBJ2-7; 12 bases fit TRBD2. Germline-derived CDR1 and CDR2 are LNHDA and SQIVND (reference sequence). The CDR3 contains 14 residues. The trim removed 9 bases at V and 5 bases at J, leaving 8 bases unmatched. The CDR3 coding sequence is TGTGCCAGCCGTCTAGCGGGGGGGCAGGACGAGCAGTACTTC. Its protein is CASRLAGGQDEQYF.

The chain uses TRBV10-2 and TRBJ2-4; maybe TRBD1 (5 bases). Germline CDR1 WSHSY, CDR2 SAAADI. The CDR3 spans 15 residues. V lost 0 bases to trimming and J lost 3 bases, with 9 bases between them. CDR3: CASSESQGNKNIQYF. CDR3 DNA: TGCGCCAGCAGTGAGTCTCAGGGAAACAAAAACATTCAGTACTTC.

The rearrangement joins TRBV5-1 to TRBJ2-2; the D gene is possibly TRBD2 (6 bases). The V and J ends lost 4 bases and 5 bases respectively, with 18 bases between them. The V gene's germline CDR1 is SGHRS and CDR2 YFSETQ. The CDR3 contains 16 residues. This CDR3 reads CASSAPGGIRTGELFF. As DNA, the CDR3 is TGCGCCAGCAGCGCACCTGGGGGGATACGGACCGGGGAGCTGTTTTTT.

V is TRBV3-1 (or the pseudogene TRBV3-2) and J is TRBJ2-7; D is ambiguous. There are 15 residues in the CDR3. Trimming shortened V by 5 bases and J by 5 bases, and 19 bases separated the two germline ends. CDR1 is LGHDT and CDR2 is YNNKEL in the germline V gene (reference sequence). The CDR3 DNA sequence: TGTGCCAGCAGCGCCTCTAGTGGTAGCTACGACGAGCAGTACTTC. It specifies CASSASSGSYDEQYF.

The V and J genes are TRBV5-1 and TRBJ2-1, with 8 bases fitting TRBD2. This CDR3 is built from 16 residues. The V and J ends lost 0 bases and 7 bases, in that order; junction bases with no gene match: 9. The germline gives CDR1 SGHRS, CDR2 YFSETQ. The CDR3 protein is CASSLAPGGKTNEQFF. CDR3 DNA sequence: TGCGCCAGCAGCTTGGCACCGGGGGGGAAGACTAATGAGCAGTTCTTC. The variable domain in full, completed from reference TRBV5-1 and TRBJ2-1, reads KAGVTQTPRYLIKTRGQQVTLSCSPISGHRSVSWYQQTPGQGLQFLFEYFSETQRNKGNFPGRFSGRQFSNSRSEMNVSTLELGDSALYLCASSLAPGGKTNEQFFGPGTRLTVL.

With regard to this clone: The junction shows a germline mismatch at one end, possibly a read error. This chain connects TRBV14 to TRBJ2-5; 12 bases match TRBD2. Germline assignment: CDR1 SGHDN and CDR2 FVKESK. The CDR3 consists of 18 residues. CDR3 sequence reads: CASSEDLTLAGGPETQYF. The CDR3 bases are TGTGCCAGCAGCGAAGATCTTACCCTAGCGGGGGGGCCGGAGACCCAGTACTTC.

The rearrangement links TRBV29-1 to TRBJ2-1, with 10 positions matching TRBD1. CDR3 length: 14 residues. The ends lost 8 bases at V and 7 bases at J; junction bases unmatched: 11. Germline loops: CDR1 SQVTM, CDR2 ANQGSEA. CDR3 protein: CSLQPGQGRNEQFF. DNA for the CDR3: TGCAGCCTTCAACCGGGACAGGGGAGGAATGAGCAGTTCTTC.

The genes are TRBV7-3 and TRBJ1-6; no clear D. CDR1 SGHTA and CDR2 FQGTGA come from the germline V gene. This CDR3 has 14 residues. The ends were cut back, 2 bases at V and 6 bases at J, with 8 bases in the middle. The DNA of the CDR3 is TGTGCCAGCAGCTTATCGTCGTTTAATTCACCCCTCCACTTT. Amino acid sequence: CASSLSSFNSPLHF.

The chain couples TRBV3-1 (or the pseudogene TRBV3-2) to TRBJ1-4; D is possibly TRBD1 (5 bases). CDR1 and CDR2 (germline): LGHDT, YNNKEL (reference sequence). The CDR3 is 15 residues long. The V gene lost 3 bases and the J gene lost 7 bases, with 15 bases spanning the gap. The CDR3 DNA reads TGTGCCAGCAGCCACTACAGGCGGGGTAGTGAAAAACTGTTTTTT. It specifies CASSHYRRGSEKLFF.

CDR3 in amino acids: CASSPGQVITVEAFF. CDR3 coding DNA: TGCGCCAGCAGCCCCGGACAGGTAATAACAGTTGAAGCTTTCTTT. The V gene is TRBV5-1, the J gene TRBJ1-1; 7 bases line up with TRBD1. V trimming: 4 bases; J trimming: 7 bases; junction bases outside the gene matches: 13. Per the germline V gene, CDR1 is SGHRS and CDR2 is YFSETQ. This CDR3 has 15 amino acids. The variable domain in full, completed from reference TRBV5-1 and TRBJ1-1, reads KAGVTQTPRYLIKTRGQQVTLSCSPISGHRSVSWYQQTPGQGLQFLFEYFSETQRNKGNFPGRFSGRQFSNSRSEMNVSTLELGDSALYLCASSPGQVITVEAFFGQGTRLTVV.

This clone has only one observation. V gene TRBV2 combines with J gene TRBJ1-3; tentative D call: TRBD1 (5 bases). The CDR3 contains 14 residues. The V gene lost 3 bases and the J gene lost 5 bases, with 11 bases spanning the gap. In germline, CDR1 is SNHLY, CDR2 FYNNEI. Written as DNA, the CDR3 is TGTGCCAGCAGTGACCAGGGAGCTCGAAACACCATATATTTT. Translation: CASSDQGARNTIYF.

This rearrangement joins TRBV11-3 to TRBJ2-2; perhaps TRBD2 as D (6 bases). Germline CDR1 reads SGHNT; CDR2 reads YENEEA. Between the trimmed V and J ends, which lost 5 bases and 5 bases, there was a span of 15 bases. The CDR3 consists of 15 residues. CDR3: CASSQENRGTGELFF. The CDR3 DNA sequence: TGTGCCAGCAGCCAAGAAAACCGGGGGACCGGGGAGCTGTTTTTT.